These 14 T cell receptor beta chains share one sample of origin, sequenced in a study of identical twins. From the 5' RACE reads, TCRdb called clonotypes with MiXCR, one entry per CDR3 protein. The top ten hold approximately 12% of the sample, which has 420,000 or so distinct CDR3 sequences, roughly 20% seen once. Sequenced input: naive T cells sorted from blood. These receptor sequences come from a man in his forties or fifties in good health.

In its sample, this clonotype was seen a few times. The chain is built from TRBV6-1 and TRBJ1-5, with D unresolved. CDR1 and CDR2 from the germline V gene are MNHNS and SASEGT. The CDR3 runs 13 residues. The V and J ends lost 2 bases and 7 bases respectively, with 9 bases between them. The CDR3 sequence is CASSENSRQPQHF. CDR3 bases: TGTGCCAGCAGTGAAAATTCGAGGCAGCCCCAGCATTTT.

The CDR3 nucleotides are TGTGCCAGCAGGGACAGGGGGTCCGAGCAGTACTTC. The encoded protein is CASRDRGSEQYF. This rearrangement joins TRBV25-1 to TRBJ2-7; 10 bases line up with TRBD1. The CDR3 totals 12 residues. J was trimmed by 6 bases and V by 6 bases; bases with no gene match: 2. The germline V gene has CDR1 MGHDK and CDR2 SYGVNS.

The table lists this clonotype with many counts. This chain joins TRBV11-2 and TRBJ2-2, with 8 bases aligning to TRBD2. Per the germline V gene, CDR1 is SGHAT and CDR2 is FQNNGV. J was trimmed by 0 bases and V by 3 bases; bases with no gene match: 15. The CDR3 has 20 amino acids. CDR3 bases: TGTGCCAGCAGCTTGTACTTAGTATTGAGACTAGCGTCGAACACCGGGGAGCTGTTTTTT. As protein: CASSLYLVLRLASNTGELFF.

The table lists this clonotype with many counts. The genes are TRBV12-3 or TRBV12-4 and TRBJ2-1; TRBD2 is a possible D gene (6 bases). The CDR3 length is 14 residues. V was clipped by 6 bases and J by 3 bases, with 12 bases between them. CDR3 sequence: CASRDTGSYNEQFF. CDR3 sequence (DNA): TGTGCCAGCAGGGATACCGGGAGCTACAATGAGCAGTTCTTC.

The rearrangement uses TRBV18 and TRBJ2-3; the D is unclear. From germline, CDR1 is KGHSH and CDR2 LQKENI. Trimming pared 3 bases from V and 2 bases from J, leaving 15 bases between. CDR3 length equals 16 residues. The CDR3 coding sequence is TGTGCCAGCTCACCCCTTACAGCGAAAGTCACAGATACGCAGTATTTT. This gives the protein CASSPLTAKVTDTQYF.

This clonotype was observed a few times. The chain has TRBV20-1 and TRBJ2-2; D is perhaps TRBD1 (5 bases). V lost 6 bases and J 6 bases, leaving 14 bases between the germline ends. The CDR3 is 13 residues long. Germline V CDR1 and CDR2: DFQATT, SNEGSKA (reference sequence). DNA of the CDR3: TGCAGTGCCACCGGTTGGGGCGCCGGGGAGCTGTTTTTT. Protein product: CSATGWGAGELFF.

This clonotype was found a few times. The chain has TRBV7-9 and TRBJ1-1; D is unresolved. The CDR3 is 14 residues long. The germline CDR1 and CDR2 sequences are SEHNR and FQNEAQ (reference sequence). V was cut by 5 bases and J by 3 bases, with 13 bases left in between. For the CDR3, the DNA is TGTGCCAGCAGCGCGAAGGGTCGGGACACTGAAGCTTTCTTT. Amino acids: CASSAKGRDTEAFF. Drawing the rest from reference TRBV7-9 and TRBJ1-1, the complete variable domain is DTGVSQNPRHKITKRGQNVTFRCDPISEHNRLYWYRQTLGQGPEFLTYFQNEAQLEKSRLLSDRFSAERPKGSFSTLEIQRTEQGDSAMYLCASSAKGRDTEAFFGQGTRLTVV.

There are a few counts of this clonotype. The rearrangement uses TRBV20-1 and TRBJ1-5, with a weak D call TRBD1 (5 bases). Germline loops: CDR1 DFQATT, CDR2 SNEGSKA (reference sequence). V was pared by 1 base and J by 6 bases, with 22 bases between. CDR3 length equals 17 residues. DNA for the CDR3: TGCAGTGCTAGAGGGGGGGATGGGATTATTCGAAGTCAGCCCCAGCATTTT. It encodes CSARGGDGIIRSQPQHF.

The rearrangement joins TRBV4-3 to TRBJ1-3; perhaps TRBD1 as D (6 bases). This CDR3 is built from 15 residues. Trimming pared 2 bases from V and 0 bases from J, leaving 8 bases between. Germline CDR1 is LGHNA and CDR2 is YSLEER. In DNA, the CDR3 is TGCGCCAGCAGCCAACGGGACAACTCTGGAAACACCATATATTTT. Translating it yields CASSQRDNSGNTIYF.

Notes on this clonotype: One end of the junction is discordant with germline, which a read error may explain. The rearrangement joins TRBV25-1 to TRBJ2-7, with D possibly being TRBD2 (6 bases). Germline V gives CDR1 MGHDK, CDR2 SYGVNS. The CDR3 is 14 residues long. The CDR3 DNA reads TGTGCCAGCAGTCCTTGGGGGGACTCCCACGAGCAGTACTTC. Encoded protein: CASSPWGDSHEQYF.

This clonotype appeared a few times. The chain links TRBV29-1 to TRBJ2-3; D gene ambiguous. This CDR3 is 13 amino acids long. The V gene lost 4 bases and the J gene lost 5 bases, with 13 bases spanning the gap. In germline, CDR1 is SQVTM, CDR2 ANQGSEA. In nucleotides, the CDR3 is TGCAGCGTTGGAGCCCATGGTGGAGATACGCAGTATTTT. This gives the protein CSVGAHGGDTQYF.

The chain couples TRBV2 to TRBJ2-2; tentatively, D is TRBD1 (5 bases). The V gene lost 2 bases and the J gene lost 4 bases, with 11 bases spanning the gap. This CDR3 has 15 amino acids. Germline V gene data show CDR1 as SNHLY and CDR2 as FYNNEI. CDR3: CASSEPGSGTGELFF. DNA for the CDR3: TGTGCCAGCAGTGAACCAGGGTCCGGCACCGGGGAGCTGTTTTTT.

V gene TRBV12-3 or TRBV12-4 combines with J gene TRBJ2-6, with 10 bases lining up with TRBD1. The CDR3 is made up of 18 amino acids. After removal of 6 bases from V and 1 base from J, the junction contained 9 bases not matched to a gene. CDR3 sequence reads: CASRPGTGVRSGANVLTF. In nucleotides, the CDR3 is TGTGCCAGCAGACCCGGGACAGGGGTTCGGTCTGGGGCCAACGTCCTGACTTTC.

The V call is TRBV20-1, the J call TRBJ2-5; 14 nucleotides match TRBD2. V lost 6 bases, J lost 2 bases, and 17 bases stayed unmatched. CDR3 length: 19 residues. Germline V CDR1 and CDR2: DFQATT, SNEGSKA (reference sequence). The chain's CDR3 is CSARVGAGLAGGSQETQYF. The DNA of the CDR3 is TGCAGTGCCCGTGTGGGCGCCGGACTAGCGGGAGGTAGTCAAGAGACCCAGTACTTC.